The T cell receptor (beta chain) described here comes from a study of identical twins. General observations from the study: Cord blood's abundant beta clonotypes had fewer insertions, unlike memory repertoires. The authors noted that invariant MAIT and iNKT cells could partly confound zero-insertion analyses. Surplus twin overlap in beta out-of-frame sequences was less pronounced.

Note on this clonotype: As yet, its antigen is unknown.

Germline V gene data show CDR1 as DFQATT and CDR2 as SNEGSKA (reference sequence). CDR3 length: 13 amino acids. After template switching added a universal primer site, the resulting cDNA carried unique molecular identifiers. TCRdb passed the 5' RACE reads through MiXCR, listing each CDR3 protein once. The sample holds roughly 1,500,000 distinct CDR3 sequences, less than 40% seen once. Sequenced: cord blood. This rearrangement joins TRBV20-1 to TRBJ2-5, with 7 bases aligning to TRBD2. The J call may be mistaken, given a closer DNA end match to TRBJ2-1. The clonotype was recovered from a newborn girl in good health. Here the CDR3 reads CSARGLSQETQFF. The CDR3 DNA reads as TGCAGTGCTAGGGGACTATCCCAAGAGACCCAGTTCTTC.